The clone carrying this T cell receptor beta chain was picked up one time. What it binds is unknown. CDR1 and CDR2 (germline): SNHLY, FYNNEI. V was trimmed by 3 bases and J by 1 base, leaving 7 bases between them. The CDR3 has 14 residues. These data are taken from a study of shared clonotypes between healthy human individuals. The data were produced by immunoSEQ multiplex PCR, yet TCRdb's version contains in-frame clones alone and is incomplete. The table has more than 500,000 clones, 95% seen once. Study-level results: The study generally estimated greater richness for naive than memory subsets.

Naive CD8 cells, CD45RO-negative and positively selected for CCR7, excluded terminally differentiated effector memory CD45RA+ cells. Sample: naive CD8+ T cells sorted from blood. The chain links TRBV2 to TRBJ2-4; D gene unclear. The origin of this receptor is a woman aged 25-40 years in good health. DNA of the CDR3: TGTGCCAGCAGTGACGAGGATGCCAAAAACATTCAGTACTTC. Translation: CASSDEDAKNIQYF.